Listed below are T cell receptor beta chains from one sample, sequenced in a study of cytomegalovirus exposure and HLA in healthy donors. Assay used: immunoSEQ multiplex PCR; TCRdb lists only in-frame clones, some missing. The sample comprises about 160,000 clones, around 73% of which are singletons, and about 1.5% rests with the top ten. The sample was PBMCs. These receptors came from a young woman in good health and CMV-seronegative. The CDR3 runs from the conserved cysteine through the conserved F or W. The order of the fields is CDR3 protein, CDR3 DNA, D gene, J gene, V gene, clone size. The D gene is left open where the match is weak. The listing skips clone size in some rows; elsewhere it reads once, few, many or a size class.

CDR3aa: CASSSGGGLGGNTIYF
CDR3nt: TGTGCCAGCAGCTCCGGTGGGGGACTAGGAGGAAACACCATATATTTT
d_gene: -
j_gene: TRBJ1-3
v_gene: TRBV11-2
abundance: -

CDR3aa: CASSSRASGGNEQYF
CDR3nt: TGTGCCAGCAGCTCTAGGGCTAGCGGGGGGAACGAGCAGTACTTC
d_gene: TRBD2
j_gene: TRBJ2-7
v_gene: TRBV7-2
abundance: few

CDR3aa: CASSDPPGILEAFF
CDR3nt: TGTGCCAGCAGTGACCCCCCAGGGATTCTTGAAGCTTTCTTT
d_gene: -
j_gene: TRBJ1-1
v_gene: TRBV6-5
abundance: -

CDR3aa: CASGFFRSRDRVAFF
CDR3nt: TGTGCTAGTGGTTTTTTCCGGAGCCGGGACAGGGTAGCTTTCTTT
d_gene: TRBD1
j_gene: TRBJ1-1
v_gene: TRBV12-5
abundance: -

CDR3aa: CASSLAGTKASTDTQYF
CDR3nt: TGTGCCAGCAGCTTAGCTGGGACAAAGGCTAGCACAGATACGCAGTATTTT
d_gene: -
j_gene: TRBJ2-3
v_gene: TRBV7-8
abundance: -

CDR3aa: CASSQDPGKSTSGRGDTQYF
CDR3nt: TGCGCCAGCAGCCAAGATCCCGGGAAATCGACTAGCGGGAGAGGAGATACGCAGTATTTT
d_gene: TRBD2
j_gene: TRBJ2-3
v_gene: TRBV4-3
abundance: -

CDR3aa: CASNRDRIVGQPQHF
CDR3nt: TGTGCCAGTAACCGGGACAGAATAGTTGGTCAGCCCCAGCATTTT
d_gene: TRBD1
j_gene: TRBJ1-5
v_gene: TRBV6-1
abundance: -

CDR3aa: CASSLDGTPIYGYTF
CDR3nt: TGTGCCAGCAGCTTAGATGGGACACCTATATATGGCTACACCTTC
d_gene: -
j_gene: TRBJ1-2
v_gene: TRBV6-1
abundance: -

CDR3aa: CASSWKRNTEAFF
CDR3nt: TGTGCCAGCTCTTGGAAGCGGAACACTGAAGCTTTCTTT
d_gene: -
j_gene: TRBJ1-1
v_gene: TRBV6-5
abundance: -

CDR3aa: CASSPGAGAGGYEQYF
CDR3nt: TGTGCCAGCAGCCCCGGCGCCGGTGCAGGGGGCTACGAGCAGTACTTC
d_gene: TRBD1
j_gene: TRBJ2-7
v_gene: TRBV4-2
abundance: -

CDR3aa: CASSQEIGTSGNNEQFF
CDR3nt: TGCGCCAGCAGCCAAGAAATTGGAACTAGCGGGAACAATGAGCAGTTCTTC
d_gene: TRBD2
j_gene: TRBJ2-1
v_gene: TRBV4-3
abundance: few

CDR3aa: CASSVNWDSQETQYF
CDR3nt: TGTGCCAGCAGCGTAAACTGGGACAGCCAAGAGACCCAGTACTTC
d_gene: TRBD1
j_gene: TRBJ2-5
v_gene: TRBV9
abundance: once

CDR3aa: CASSLGRGRVYNEQFF
CDR3nt: TGTGCCAGCAGCTTAGGACGCGGGAGGGTGTACAATGAGCAGTTCTTC
d_gene: TRBD2
j_gene: TRBJ2-1
v_gene: TRBV11-2
abundance: -

CDR3aa: CASSLGGANTEAFF
CDR3nt: TGTGCCAGCAGTTTAGGGGGCGCGAACACTGAAGCTTTCTTT
d_gene: -
j_gene: TRBJ1-1
v_gene: TRBV27
abundance: -

CDR3aa: CASSQLTSGGADTQYF
CDR3nt: TGCGCCAGCAGCCAATTGACTAGCGGGGGCGCAGATACGCAGTATTTT
d_gene: TRBD2
j_gene: TRBJ2-3
v_gene: TRBV4-1
abundance: -

CDR3aa: CASSFSGTYNEQFF
CDR3nt: TGTGCCAGCAGCTTTAGCGGCACCTACAATGAGCAGTTCTTC
d_gene: -
j_gene: TRBJ2-1
v_gene: TRBV11-3
abundance: -

CDR3aa: CASSRGGYGYTF
CDR3nt: TGTGCCAGCAGCCGGGGGGGGTATGGCTACACCTTC
d_gene: -
j_gene: TRBJ1-2
v_gene: TRBV5-6
abundance: few

CDR3aa: CASSEGQGPTTEAFF
CDR3nt: TGTGCCAGCTCGGAAGGACAGGGGCCGACGACTGAAGCTTTCTTT
d_gene: TRBD1
j_gene: TRBJ1-1
v_gene: TRBV18
abundance: once

CDR3aa: CASSRDFYEQYF
CDR3nt: TGCGCCAGCAGCCGGGATTTCTACGAGCAGTACTTC
d_gene: -
j_gene: TRBJ2-7
v_gene: TRBV10-2
abundance: -

CDR3aa: CASSVDRANEKLFF
CDR3nt: TGTGCCAGCAGCGTAGACAGGGCTAATGAAAAACTGTTTTTT
d_gene: -
j_gene: TRBJ1-4
v_gene: TRBV9
abundance: -

CDR3aa: CASGTGEHQPQHF
CDR3nt: TGTGCCAGCGGGACAGGGGAGCATCAGCCCCAGCATTTT
d_gene: TRBD1
j_gene: TRBJ1-5
v_gene: TRBV6-1
abundance: few

CDR3aa: CASSPTGAPPLNTEAFF
CDR3nt: TGTGCCAGCAGTCCGACAGGGGCCCCACCACTTAACACTGAAGCTTTCTTT
d_gene: TRBD1
j_gene: TRBJ1-1
v_gene: TRBV28
abundance: -

CDR3aa: CASSLSGRWVDEQYF
CDR3nt: TGTGCCAGCAGTCTAAGCGGCCGGTGGGTCGACGAGCAGTACTTC
d_gene: -
j_gene: TRBJ2-7
v_gene: TRBV27
abundance: -

CDR3aa: CASSYTTSGGAYEQYF
CDR3nt: TGTGCCAGCAGTTACACGACTAGCGGGGGGGCCTACGAGCAGTACTTC
d_gene: TRBD2
j_gene: TRBJ2-7
v_gene: TRBV6-5
abundance: -

CDR3aa: CASSGGAGETQYF
CDR3nt: TGTGCCAGCAGCGGGGGTGCGGGGGAGACCCAGTACTTC
d_gene: -
j_gene: TRBJ2-5
v_gene: TRBV2
abundance: -

CDR3aa: CASSPGLAGLQDTQYF
CDR3nt: TGTGCCAGCAGCCCCGGACTAGCGGGACTACAAGATACGCAGTATTTT
d_gene: TRBD2
j_gene: TRBJ2-3
v_gene: TRBV5-8
abundance: -

CDR3aa: CASSAPTSRNTEAFF
CDR3nt: TGTGCCAGCAGCGCCCCGACATCCCGGAACACTGAAGCTTTCTTT
d_gene: -
j_gene: TRBJ1-1
v_gene: TRBV5-6
abundance: -

CDR3aa: CASRAEGIGYNEQFF
CDR3nt: TGTGCCAGCAGAGCTGAGGGTATCGGATACAATGAGCAGTTCTTC
d_gene: -
j_gene: TRBJ2-1
v_gene: TRBV6-1
abundance: -

CDR3aa: CASAGDIGEKLFF
CDR3nt: TGTGCCAGCGCAGGGGACATTGGTGAAAAACTGTTTTTT
d_gene: -
j_gene: TRBJ1-4
v_gene: TRBV18
abundance: few

CDR3aa: CASSSLQVANEKLFF
CDR3nt: TGTGCCAGTAGCTCCCTACAGGTGGCTAATGAAAAACTGTTTTTT
d_gene: -
j_gene: TRBJ1-4
v_gene: TRBV19
abundance: -

CDR3aa: CASSSRLGELPLHF
CDR3nt: TGCGCCAGCAGCTCCCGATTGGGCGAGCTGCCCCTCCACTTT
d_gene: -
j_gene: TRBJ1-6
v_gene: TRBV5-1
abundance: -

CDR3aa: CASSPVRNTEAFF
CDR3nt: TGTGCCAGCAGCCCGGTACGGAACACTGAAGCTTTCTTT
d_gene: -
j_gene: TRBJ1-1
v_gene: TRBV11-3
abundance: -

CDR3aa: CASSSGTTATNEKLFF
CDR3nt: TGCGCCAGCAGCTCTGGGACAACTGCAACTAATGAAAAACTGTTTTTT
d_gene: -
j_gene: TRBJ1-4
v_gene: TRBV5-1
abundance: -

CDR3aa: CASSEEWQYSNQPQHF
CDR3nt: TGTGCCAGCAGTGAAGAATGGCAGTATAGCAATCAGCCCCAGCATTTT
d_gene: -
j_gene: TRBJ1-5
v_gene: TRBV2
abundance: few

CDR3aa: CASSWGDPGGTGELFF
CDR3nt: TGCGCCAGCAGCTGGGGGGACCCAGGGGGTACCGGGGAGCTGTTTTTT
d_gene: -
j_gene: TRBJ2-2
v_gene: TRBV5-1
abundance: -

CDR3aa: CASSLTAAGELFF
CDR3nt: TGTGCCAGCAGTTTGACGGCGGCCGGGGAGCTGTTTTTT
d_gene: -
j_gene: TRBJ2-2
v_gene: TRBV6-5
abundance: -

CDR3aa: CASSLHLGTGYGYTF
CDR3nt: TGTGCCAGCAGCTTACATCTAGGGACAGGGTATGGCTACACCTTC
d_gene: TRBD1
j_gene: TRBJ1-2
v_gene: TRBV7-8
abundance: -

CDR3aa: CASSLPTGDNSPLHF
CDR3nt: TGTGCCAGCAGTTTACCGACAGGGGACAATTCACCCCTCCACTTT
d_gene: TRBD1
j_gene: TRBJ1-6
v_gene: TRBV28
abundance: -

CDR3aa: CASSLSHNYEQYF
CDR3nt: TGTGCCAGCAGCTTATCACATAACTACGAGCAGTACTTC
d_gene: -
j_gene: TRBJ2-7
v_gene: TRBV11-1
abundance: -

CDR3aa: CASRLIAGGLETQYF
CDR3nt: TGTGCCAGCAGACTGATAGCGGGAGGTTTAGAGACCCAGTACTTC
d_gene: TRBD2
j_gene: TRBJ2-5
v_gene: TRBV5-6
abundance: -

CDR3aa: CASSFGTGGNTIYF
CDR3nt: TGTGCCAGCAGTTTCGGGACAGGAGGAAACACCATATATTTT
d_gene: TRBD1
j_gene: TRBJ1-3
v_gene: TRBV6-1
abundance: many

CDR3aa: CASSSPGTGTNSPLHF
CDR3nt: TGTGCCAGCAGCTCCCCAGGGACAGGGACTAATTCACCCCTCCACTTT
d_gene: TRBD1
j_gene: TRBJ1-6
v_gene: TRBV28
abundance: -

CDR3aa: CASSSTWETEQYF
CDR3nt: TGTGCCAGCAGCTCGACTTGGGAGACCGAGCAGTACTTC
d_gene: -
j_gene: TRBJ2-7
v_gene: TRBV11-2
abundance: -

CDR3aa: CASSSRTSGSYNEQFF
CDR3nt: TGTGCCAGTAGTAGCCGGACTAGCGGGTCCTACAATGAGCAGTTCTTC
d_gene: TRBD2
j_gene: TRBJ2-1
v_gene: TRBV19
abundance: -